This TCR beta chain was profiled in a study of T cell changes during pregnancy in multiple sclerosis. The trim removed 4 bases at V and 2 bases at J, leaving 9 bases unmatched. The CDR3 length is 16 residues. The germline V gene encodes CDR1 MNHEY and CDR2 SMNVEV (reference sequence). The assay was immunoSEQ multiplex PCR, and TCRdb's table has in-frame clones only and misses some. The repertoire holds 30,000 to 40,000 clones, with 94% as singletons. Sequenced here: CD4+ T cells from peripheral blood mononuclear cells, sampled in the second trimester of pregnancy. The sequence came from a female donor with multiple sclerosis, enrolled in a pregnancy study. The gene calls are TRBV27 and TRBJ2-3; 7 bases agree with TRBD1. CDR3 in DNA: TGTGCCAGCAGTTATCGGGACAGTCGGACCACAGATACGCAGTATTTT. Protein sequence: CASSYRDSRTTDTQYF.